These T cell receptor beta chains were read from a single sample in a study of blood T cells in healthy people across ages. One entry per CDR3 protein, called by TCRdb with MiXCR from the 5' RACE reads. The table has 750,000 or so distinct CDR3 sequences, 25% seen once. The same sample was also studied in work on T cells of mothers and their children.

Input material: blood. Every receptor here comes from a boy aged 10-17 years in good health. Both conserved end residues are part of each CDR3. A D gene is named only where the DNA matches it firmly. Where a row states a size, it is once, few, many or the class of an expanded clone; other rows omit it.

abundance	j_gene	len	d_gene	v_gene	CDR3aa	CDR3nt
-	TRBJ2-5	12	TRBD1	TRBV29-1	CSVGQGSETQYF	TGCAGCGTTGGACAGGGTTCGGAGACCCAGTACTTC
-	TRBJ1-4	14	-	TRBV20-1	CSASESQTAFRLFF	TGCAGTGCTAGCGAATCGCAAACAGCGTTCCGGCTGTTTTTT
-	TRBJ2-2	15	-	TRBV10-3	CAISGGVEDTGELFF	TGTGCCATCAGTGGAGGGGTTGAGGACACCGGGGAGCTGTTTTTT
few	TRBJ1-1	15	-	TRBV7-3	CASSYDGVRNTEAFF	TGTGCCAGCAGCTACGACGGCGTCAGGAACACTGAAGCTTTCTTT
few	TRBJ2-6	17	-	TRBV7-9	CASSTNMVSPGANVLTF	TGTGCCAGCAGCACCAACATGGTGAGCCCTGGGGCCAACGTCCTGACTTTC
few	TRBJ2-1	17	-	TRBV7-2	CASSQWAVTSSYNEQFF	TGTGCCAGCAGCCAGTGGGCAGTGACTAGCTCCTACAATGAGCAGTTCTTC
-	TRBJ2-7	14	TRBD1	TRBV7-2	CASSLTGTAYEQYF	TGTGCCAGCAGCCTTACCGGGACAGCCTACGAGCAGTACTTC
-	TRBJ2-7	14	-	TRBV5-1	CASSWAQGNYEQYF	TGCGCCAGCAGCTGGGCACAGGGAAACTACGAGCAGTACTTC
few	TRBJ2-1	17	-	TRBV4-2	CASSQDGVGVSYNEQFF	TGTGCCAGCAGCCAAGATGGGGTAGGGGTATCCTACAATGAGCAGTTCTTC
-	TRBJ2-1	17	-	TRBV4-1	CASSQELGGDSYNEQFF	TGCGCCAGCAGCCAAGAGTTGGGGGGAGACTCCTACAATGAGCAGTTCTTC
-	TRBJ2-5	18	-	TRBV14	CASSEGPAAGVYRETQYF	TGTGCCAGCAGCGAGGGACCAGCCGCAGGGGTGTATAGAGAGACCCAGTACTTC
few	TRBJ2-7	15	TRBD2	TRBV9	CASSPSGGDSYEQYF	TGTGCCAGCAGCCCGAGCGGGGGCGATTCCTACGAGCAGTACTTC
few	TRBJ2-5	13	-	TRBV20-1	CSAPESFQETQYF	TGCAGTGCCCCGGAGAGCTTCCAAGAGACCCAGTACTTC
-	TRBJ1-2	13	-	TRBV7-9	CASSSMGHEGYTF	TGTGCCAGCAGCTCCATGGGACACGAGGGCTACACCTTC
few	TRBJ2-1	14	-	TRBV7-3	CASSLMAGAGEQFF	TGTGCCAGCAGCTTAATGGCGGGGGCGGGTGAGCAGTTCTTC
few	TRBJ2-1	14	-	TRBV5-1	CASTLGLNPNEQFF	TGCGCCAGCACACTGGGCCTGAATCCCAATGAGCAGTTCTTC
few	TRBJ2-2	16	TRBD1	TRBV5-1	CASSFSLQGSTGELFF	TGCGCCAGCAGCTTTTCTCTACAGGGGAGCACCGGGGAGCTGTTTTTT
-	TRBJ1-5	16	-	TRBV7-9	CASSLALSGDPQPQHF	TGTGCCAGCAGCTTAGCGCTCTCAGGGGACCCTCAGCCCCAGCATTTT
few	TRBJ2-5	13	TRBD2	TRBV20-1	CSATPGGREAQYF	TGCAGTGCTACCCCTGGAGGGCGGGAGGCCCAGTACTTC
few	TRBJ2-4	14	-	TRBV5-5	CASSPFLAKNIQYF	TGTGCCAGCAGCCCGTTTTTAGCCAAAAACATTCAGTACTTC
few	TRBJ2-5	16	TRBD1	TRBV7-8	CASSLRDRWDQETQYF	TGTGCCAGCAGCTTACGGGACAGATGGGACCAAGAGACCCAGTACTTC
many	TRBJ2-1	17	-	TRBV4-3	CASSQDRWTTVYNEQFF	TGCGCCAGCAGCCAAGATCGGTGGACTACGGTTTACAACGAGCAGTTCTTC
-	TRBJ2-5	16	TRBD2	TRBV2	CASSHPLAGGQATQYF	TGTGCCAGCAGTCACCCCCTGGCGGGGGGGCAAGCGACCCAGTACTTC
-	TRBJ1-1	12	-	TRBV29-1	CSLQSSNTEAFF	TGCAGCCTACAGTCATCGAACACTGAAGCTTTCTTT
-	TRBJ1-4	15	TRBD1	TRBV20-1	CSAGTAESPNEKLFF	TGCAGTGCTGGGACAGCCGAGTCTCCTAATGAAAAACTGTTTTTT
-	TRBJ1-4	16	-	TRBV7-9	CASSPAFGQGNEKLFF	TGTGCCAGCAGCCCCGCTTTTGGTCAGGGTAATGAAAAACTGTTTTTT
-	TRBJ2-7	11	-	TRBV27	CTSSLLGEQYF	TGTACCAGCAGTTTATTGGGCGAGCAGTACTTC
few	TRBJ2-7	16	TRBD2	TRBV20-1	CSARDVAGTSFHEQYF	TGCAGTGCTAGAGATGTGGCTGGGACTAGCTTCCACGAGCAGTACTTC
-	TRBJ1-4	13	-	TRBV28	CASRSGGNEKLFF	TGTGCCAGCAGAAGCGGCGGTAATGAAAAACTGTTTTTT
-	TRBJ1-5	14	-	TRBV6-1	CASSGEQGGQPQHF	TGTGCCAGCAGTGGGGAGCAGGGTGGGCAGCCCCAGCATTTT
few	TRBJ1-6	14	-	TRBV3-1	CASSLGQDNSPLHF	TGTGCCAGCAGTCTCGGCCAGGATAATTCACCCCTCCACTTT